This paragraph covers one T cell receptor beta chain sequence. The target antigen is unknown. This specimen comes from a study of cytomegalovirus exposure and HLA in healthy donors. About the research overall: Among the 398 donors who were genotyped, around 77% fell in the genetic ancestry cluster that is associated with self-reported Caucasian donors.

Findings and caveats of the study: Using the classifier, cytomegalovirus status was reportedly diagnosed with high specificity and sensitivity. Researchers reported in a later analysis that a missense DCLRE1C variant was tied to TCR beta V- and J-gene trimming.

V was pared by 4 bases and J by 2 bases, with 2 bases of the junction left unmatched. Germline-derived CDR1 and CDR2 are SGHNT and YYREEE (reference sequence). The CDR3 runs 13 residues. Use of 60 Vbeta and 13 Jbeta primers characterized the PCR. Authors' data handling: Around 76 million unique TCR beta chains, roughly 11 million shared, were counted in a later analysis. Clones were read by immunoSEQ multiplex PCR, and TCRdb kept only the in-frame ones, dropping some. V and J calls and clone size are those listed in that table; D and trimming were worked out from the DNA. The table has fewer than 95,000 clones, over 55% seen once; the top ten hold around 6.3%.

The gene calls are TRBV5-4 and TRBJ2-5; the match to TRBD1 covers 7 bases. The TCR was taken from a woman under 40 in good health and CMV-seronegative. Sequenced input: PBMCs. The CDR3 DNA is TGTGCCAGCAGCCAGGGACAGCAAGAGACCCAGTACTTC. This translates into CASSQGQQETQYF.